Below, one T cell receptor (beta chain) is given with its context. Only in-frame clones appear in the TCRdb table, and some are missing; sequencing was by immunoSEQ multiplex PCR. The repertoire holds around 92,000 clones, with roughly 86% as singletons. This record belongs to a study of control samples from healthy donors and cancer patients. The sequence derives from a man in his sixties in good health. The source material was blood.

In DNA form, the CDR3 reads TGTGCCAGTAGTAATATGGGGGGATTAACGGAGGGCGGCTACACCTTC. Its translation is CASSNMGGLTEGGYTF. The chain uses TRBV19 and TRBJ1-2; TRBD1 might be the D (5 bases). V dropped 4 bases and J dropped 8 bases, with 23 bases sitting between them. CDR1 is LNHDA, CDR2 SQIVND, per germline (reference sequence). CDR3 length: 16 residues.